This T cell receptor (beta chain) was retrieved from a study of T cell responses to AZD1222 COVID-19 vaccine. The protocol was immunoSEQ multiplex PCR, while the TCRdb copy is restricted to in-frame clones and leaves out a portion. The table shows 84,000 or so clones, with more than 75% occurring only once. Trimming stripped 7 bases from V and 1 base from J, with 13 bases between. The germline V gene has CDR1 MNHNY and CDR2 SVGAGI (reference sequence). The CDR3 loop spans 14 amino acids. The receptor was isolated from an adult in good health. The chain joins TRBV6-6 to TRBJ1-2, with unresolved D. The sample in question was peripheral blood, obtained on day 0 of MenACWY control vaccination. In DNA form, the CDR3 reads TGTGCCAGCACTTCACAAACGCGTAACTATGGCTACACCTTC. It encodes CASTSQTRNYGYTF.